This T cell receptor beta chain was recovered during a study of blood T cell repertoires in COVID-19. About the study: Collection of acute and convalescent COVID-19 samples took place in the United States, Italy and Spain. The analysed material was cDNA or gDNA that came from T cells, B-cell-depleted T cells, or PBMCs.

From germline, CDR1 is SGHTA and CDR2 FQGNSA. V gave up 5 bases and J gave up 6 bases, with 8 bases separating them. The CDR3 covers 12 residues. Authors' data handling: Reference gene primer amplification gave nucleated cell count estimates. Clones were read by immunoSEQ multiplex PCR, and TCRdb kept only the in-frame ones, dropping some. The DNA gave D and trimming, while V, J and clone size come from that table. The data contain approximately 250,000 clones, roughly nine tenths of them singletons. Sequencing input: peripheral blood. The gene calls are TRBV7-2 and TRBJ1-5; D gene ambiguous. This sequence originates from a woman aged 55-70 years who had recovered from COVID-19. The CDR3 DNA is TGTGCCAGCAGCCCGGCAGGTCAGCCCCAGCATTTT. It encodes CASSPAGQPQHF.